This entry lists 12 T cell receptor beta chains sequenced from one sample in a study of shared clonotypes between healthy human individuals. Here immunoSEQ multiplex PCR was the method, and the copy in TCRdb shows in-frame clones only, minus some. The data hold roughly 1,000,000 clones, with approximately 80% observed a single time. Specimen: memory CD4+ T cells from PBMCs. Subset in this sample: CD45RA-negative fraction. The receptors stem from a young man in good health. Some clones in this sample may be carry-over from other donors' samples.

This chain connects TRBV7-8 to TRBJ2-7; 11 nucleotides align to TRBD2. Germline V gene lookup returns CDR1 SGHVS and CDR2 FQNEAQ. The J segment lost 6 bases and the V segment lost 2 bases, leaving 6 bases of the junction unmatched. The CDR3 consists of 15 residues. The CDR3 nucleotides read TGTGCCAGCAGCTTATCGATACTAGCGGGAGCCGAGCAGTACTTC. It translates to CASSLSILAGAEQYF.

This clone was observed a few times. V usage is TRBV5-1 and J usage is TRBJ2-5, with TRBD2 matching 7 bases. The CDR3 consists of 16 residues. Germline CDR1 is SGHRS and CDR2 is YFSETQ. V was pared by 0 bases and J by 2 bases, with 7 bases of the junction left unmatched. CDR3 sequence reads: CASSLGSGAPQETQYF. CDR3 bases: TGCGCCAGCAGCTTGGGGAGCGGGGCACCTCAAGAGACCCAGTACTTC.

Turning to this clone: With a much larger clone just one base away, this may be a read error. The DNA for the CDR3 is TGCGCCAGCAGCCAAGATACGAGGACCGGGGGGCTGTTTTTT. Translation gives CASSQDTRTGGLFF. V and J are TRBV4-1 and TRBJ2-2; weak D call: TRBD2 (6 bases). CDR3 length: 14 residues. Germline V CDR1 and CDR2: MGHRA, YSYEKL.

The gene calls are TRBV5-1 and TRBJ2-3, with unresolved D. This CDR3 is built from 13 residues. V lost 4 bases, J lost 5 bases, and 11 bases lay in between. Per the germline V gene, CDR1 is SGHRS and CDR2 is YFSETQ. Here the CDR3 DNA reads TGCGCCAGCAGCCCAATCCTACAAGATACGCAGTATTTT. As protein: CASSPILQDTQYF.

This clone was recorded only once. The genes are TRBV18 and TRBJ2-1; 7 nucleotides match TRBD1. The length of the CDR3 is 14 residues. V lost 4 bases, J lost 0 bases, and 0 bases stayed unmatched. CDR1 is KGHSH and CDR2 is LQKENI in the germline V gene. The CDR3 reads CASSRQGSYNEQFF. The CDR3 DNA is TGTGCCAGCTCACGACAGGGCTCCTACAATGAGCAGTTCTTC.

The chain uses TRBV5-1 and TRBJ2-5; TRBD1 aligns across 9 bases. This CDR3 is 15 amino acids long. The V segment lost 4 bases and the J segment 4 bases; nucleotides outside the gene matches: 8. CDR1 and CDR2 from the germline V gene are SGHRS and YFSETQ. CDR3 DNA: TGCGCCAGCAGCGTCGACGGGACAGGGTCAGAGACCCAGTACTTC. Its protein product is CASSVDGTGSETQYF.

This clone was seen only once. This rearrangement joins TRBV5-1 to TRBJ2-2, with D possibly TRBD2 on 6 matching bases. The CDR3 covers 15 residues. Germline V gene data show CDR1 as SGHRS and CDR2 as YFSETQ. V dropped 4 bases and J dropped 4 bases, with 14 bases sitting between them. This chain's CDR3 is CASSPSGGSTGELFF. CDR3 DNA: TGCGCCAGCAGCCCCAGTGGAGGGAGCACCGGGGAGCTGTTTTTT. The whole variable domain, filled in from reference TRBV5-1 and TRBJ2-2, reads KAGVTQTPRYLIKTRGQQVTLSCSPISGHRSVSWYQQTPGQGLQFLFEYFSETQRNKGNFPGRFSGRQFSNSRSEMNVSTLELGDSALYLCASSPSGGSTGELFFGEGSRLTVL.

For this clone: Other DNA sequences of this sample code for an identical CDR3. The chain employs TRBV9 and TRBJ1-1; no firm D call. Trimming cost V 2 bases and J 5 bases, with 13 bases left between them. The germline V gene encodes CDR1 SGDLS and CDR2 YYNGEE. This CDR3 is built from 14 residues. The chain's CDR3 is CASSVEGLGTEAFF. The CDR3 DNA follows: TGTGCCAGCAGCGTCGAGGGTTTGGGTACTGAAGCTTTCTTT.

The rearrangement uses TRBV27 and TRBJ1-2; a weak D match, TRBD1 (6 bases). The ends were cut back, 5 bases at V and 9 bases at J, with 19 bases in the middle. Germline CDR1 and CDR2: MNHEY and SMNVEV (reference sequence). CDR3 length: 14 amino acids. The CDR3 nucleotides are TGTGCCAGCAGTCCGCTCGGGGGGCCCTTGAGCTACACCTTC. It specifies CASSPLGGPLSYTF.

V is TRBV5-1 and J is TRBJ2-5; 7 positions match TRBD2. V shed 4 bases and J 5 bases; nucleotides not matched to a gene: 5. This CDR3 spans 13 amino acids. CDR1 is SGHRS, CDR2 YFSETQ, per germline. The DNA of the CDR3 is TGCGCCAGCAGCCGGGTCGGGAGGGAGACCCAGTACTTC. Protein product: CASSRVGRETQYF.

Written as DNA, the CDR3 is TGTGCCAGCACCAAGTCCGTCGGGATAAATCAGCCCCAGCATTTT. Its protein is CASTKSVGINQPQHF. This chain uses TRBV6-1 with TRBJ1-5; D unresolved. The CDR3 contains 15 residues. Trimming removed 7 bases from V and 4 bases from J, with 17 bases in between. Germline loops: CDR1 MNHNS, CDR2 SASEGT.

The table lists this clone with a count of one. The V and J genes are TRBV5-1 and TRBJ2-3; D unresolved. The CDR3 length is 14 residues. Germline V lookup: CDR1 SGHRS, CDR2 YFSETQ. Trimming removed 4 bases at V and 2 bases at J, with 11 bases between. CDR3 sequence reads: CASSRAPNTDTQYF. CDR3 DNA: TGCGCCAGCAGCCGGGCCCCCAACACAGATACGCAGTATTTT.